These T cell receptor beta chains were read from a single sample in a study of cytomegalovirus exposure and HLA in healthy donors. Clones were read by immunoSEQ multiplex PCR, and TCRdb kept only the in-frame ones, dropping some. The sample contains 100,000 to 150,000 clones, roughly 90% of which appear only once. Sequenced sample: PBMCs. These receptors all stem from a man under 40 in good health and CMV-seronegative. Both conserved end residues are part of each CDR3. D genes are given only for firm matches. Part of the rows lack a size; the others show once, few, many or a class for expanded clones.

once	TRBV5-1	TRBJ2-7	TRBD2	CASSSGWTRDSYEQYF	TGCGCCAGCAGCTCGGGGTGGACTAGGGATTCCTACGAGCAGTACTTC
-	TRBV4-1	TRBJ2-3	TRBD2	CASRHSGTSGNTDTQYF	TGCGCCAGCAGACATTCCGGGACTAGCGGGAACACAGATACGCAGTATTTT
once	TRBV4-3	TRBJ2-3	TRBD2	CASSQDRSGSISDTQYF	TGCGCCAGCAGCCAAGATCGCAGCGGGAGTATTTCAGATACGCAGTATTTT
-	TRBV27	TRBJ2-2	TRBD2	CASKDGRKPGELFF	TGTGCCAGCAAAGACGGGAGGAAACCCGGGGAGCTGTTTTTT
-	TRBV30	TRBJ2-7	-	CAWSLGWEQYF	TGTGCCTGGAGTTTGGGCTGGGAGCAGTACTTC
-	TRBV27	TRBJ2-7	TRBD2	CASSVGTSGTYEQYF	TGTGCCAGCAGTGTGGGGACTAGCGGAACCTACGAGCAGTACTTC
-	TRBV18	TRBJ2-3	-	CASSALRGYSVADTQYF	TGTGCCAGCTCCGCCTTAAGAGGGTATAGTGTTGCAGATACGCAGTATTTT
-	TRBV7-6	TRBJ2-5	TRBD2	CASTLGGSGTQETQYF	TGTGCCAGCACCCTGGGGGGTAGCGGGACTCAAGAGACCCAGTACTTC
-	TRBV11-2	TRBJ2-2	-	CASRLGGNTGELFF	TGTGCCAGCAGATTAGGAGGGAATACCGGGGAGCTGTTTTTT
-	TRBV12-5	TRBJ1-2	TRBD1	CASGPGTGSATF	TGTGCTAGTGGTCCGGGGACAGGGAGCGCCACCTTC
-	TRBV9	TRBJ1-6	TRBD1	CASSVSGTGYSPLHF	TGTGCCAGCAGCGTTTCCGGGACAGGGTATTCACCCCTCCACTTT
-	TRBV7-2	TRBJ1-1	-	CASSFSGVTEAFF	TGTGCCAGCAGCTTTTCGGGGGTCACTGAAGCTTTCTTT
-	TRBV20-1	TRBJ1-2	-	CSASLQDGYTF	TGCAGTGCTAGTTTGCAGGATGGCTACACCTTC
-	TRBV10-2	TRBJ2-1	-	CASKGGQVYNEQFF	TGCGCCAGCAAGGGGGGGCAGGTTTACAATGAGCAGTTCTTC
-	TRBV7-9	TRBJ2-3	-	CAINLLSEATDTQYF	TGTGCCATAAACCTTCTCTCCGAGGCCACAGATACGCAGTATTTT
few	TRBV2	TRBJ1-1	-	CASSATANTEAFF	TGTGCCAGCAGCGCGACAGCGAACACTGAAGCTTTCTTT
once	TRBV4-1	TRBJ2-1	TRBD2	CASSQDRWLAVYNEQFF	TGCGCCAGCAGCCAAGATCGCTGGCTAGCGGTTTACAATGAGCAGTTCTTC
-	TRBV30	TRBJ2-3	TRBD2	CAFKREGADTQYF	TGTGCCTTTAAGCGGGAGGGAGCAGATACGCAGTATTTT
-	TRBV4-3	TRBJ1-3	-	CASSQDFLAGGTSGNTIYF	TGCGCCAGCAGCCAAGATTTTTTGGCAGGTGGAACCTCTGGAAACACCATATATTTT
-	TRBV5-4	TRBJ1-2	-	CASSLGGGPNYGYTF	TGTGCCAGCAGCTTGGGGGGCGGCCCTAACTATGGCTACACCTTC
-	TRBV14	TRBJ1-2	-	CASSQVYNYGYTF	TGTGCCAGCAGCCAAGTTTATAACTATGGCTACACCTTC
-	TRBV20-1	TRBJ2-7	-	CSARSTYEQYF	TGCAGTGCTAGGAGTACCTACGAGCAGTACTTC
-	TRBV5-4	TRBJ2-7	TRBD2	CASSSSSGTSRYEQYF	TGTGCCAGCAGTTCCTCCTCCGGGACTAGCCGGTACGAGCAGTACTTC
once	TRBV7-3	TRBJ2-3	TRBD1	CASRAQGSNTDTQYF	TGTGCCAGCAGGGCACAGGGGAGCAACACAGATACGCAGTATTTT
-	TRBV4-1	TRBJ2-5	TRBD1	CASSQERDRGRETQYF	TGCGCCAGCAGCCAAGAACGGGACAGGGGGCGAGAGACCCAGTACTTC
once	TRBV11-2	TRBJ2-7	-	CASSSEGGFDYEQYF	TGTGCCAGCAGCTCAGAGGGCGGGTTTGACTACGAGCAGTACTTC
-	TRBV6-1	TRBJ1-4	-	CASSEFAGANEKLFF	TGTGCCAGCAGTGAATTTGCAGGGGCAAACGAAAAACTGTTTTTT